Reported below is one T cell receptor beta chain. The antigen remains unidentified. Sequencing was performed with immunoSEQ multiplex PCR; in TCRdb, only in-frame clones are kept and a portion is missing. The table shows about 96,000 clones, with around nine tenths occurring only once. This specimen comes from a study of graft-versus-host responses after intestinal transplantation. Study-wide background: All recipients got anti-thymocyte globulin induction, then tacrolimus and steroids for 2 to 4 years.

Germline V gene data show CDR1 as SGDLS and CDR2 as YYNGEE. The CDR3 has 15 amino acids. Trimming shortened V by 0 bases and J by 2 bases, and 11 bases separated the two germline ends. The chain recombines TRBV9 with TRBJ1-1; D unresolved. The origin of this receptor is a human donor who received an intestinal transplant. The sample in question was unstimulated CD4+ T cells sorted from spleen or lymph node cells, obtained before intestinal transplant. CDR3 nucleotides: TGTGCCAGCAGCGTAGGAGCAGGCCGCAACACTGAAGCTTTCTTT. Its protein is CASSVGAGRNTEAFF. The full variable domain, completed using reference TRBV9 and TRBJ1-1, is DSGVTQTPKHLITATGQRVTLRCSPRSGDLSVYWYQQSLDQGLQFLIQYYNGEERAKGNILERFSAQQFPDLHSELNLSSLELGDSALYFCASSVGAGRNTEAFFGQGTRLTVV.